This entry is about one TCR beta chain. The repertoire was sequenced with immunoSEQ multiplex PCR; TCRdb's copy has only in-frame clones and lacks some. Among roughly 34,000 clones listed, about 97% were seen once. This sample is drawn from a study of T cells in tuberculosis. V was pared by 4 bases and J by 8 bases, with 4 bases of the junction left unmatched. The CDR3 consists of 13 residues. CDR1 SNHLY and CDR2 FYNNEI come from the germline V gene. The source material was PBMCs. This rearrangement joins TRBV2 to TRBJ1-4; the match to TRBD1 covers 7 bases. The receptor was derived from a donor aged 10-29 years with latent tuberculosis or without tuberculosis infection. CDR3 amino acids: CASSGADREKLFF. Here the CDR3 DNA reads TGTGCCAGCAGTGGGGCGGACAGGGAAAAACTGTTTTTT.